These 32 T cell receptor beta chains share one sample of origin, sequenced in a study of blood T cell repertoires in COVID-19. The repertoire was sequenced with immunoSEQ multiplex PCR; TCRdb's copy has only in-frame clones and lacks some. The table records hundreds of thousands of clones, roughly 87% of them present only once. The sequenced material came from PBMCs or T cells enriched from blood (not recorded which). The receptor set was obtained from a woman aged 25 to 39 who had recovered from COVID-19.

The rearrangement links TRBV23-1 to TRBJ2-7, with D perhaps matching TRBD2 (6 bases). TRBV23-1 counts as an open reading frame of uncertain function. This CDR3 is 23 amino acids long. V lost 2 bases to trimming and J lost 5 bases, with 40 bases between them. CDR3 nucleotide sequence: TGCGCCAGCAGTCAACACTACGGGGCGGTAAAGGAGGGGATGGAGTCTACGAGGCACGAGCAGTACTTC. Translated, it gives CASSQHYGAVKEGMESTRHEQYF.

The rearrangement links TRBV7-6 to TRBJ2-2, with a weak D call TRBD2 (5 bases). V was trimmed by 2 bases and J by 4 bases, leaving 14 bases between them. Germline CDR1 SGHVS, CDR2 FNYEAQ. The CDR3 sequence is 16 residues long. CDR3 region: CASSLRSGMVTGELFF. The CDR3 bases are TGTGCCAGCAGCTTACGGTCGGGGATGGTCACCGGGGAGCTGTTTTTT.

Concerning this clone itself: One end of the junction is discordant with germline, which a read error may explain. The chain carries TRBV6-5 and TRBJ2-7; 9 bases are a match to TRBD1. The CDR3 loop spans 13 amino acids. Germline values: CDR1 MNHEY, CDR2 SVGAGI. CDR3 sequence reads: CASAPGQGYKQYF. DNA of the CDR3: TGTGCCAGCGCACCGGGACAGGGCTACAAGCAGTACTTC.

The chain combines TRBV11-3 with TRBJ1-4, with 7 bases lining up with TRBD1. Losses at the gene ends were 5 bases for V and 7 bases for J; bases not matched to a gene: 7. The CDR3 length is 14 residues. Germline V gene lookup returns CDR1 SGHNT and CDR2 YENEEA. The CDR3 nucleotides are TGTGCCAGCAGCAAAGGGGGCAGCGGTGAAAAACTGTTTTTT. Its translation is CASSKGGSGEKLFF.

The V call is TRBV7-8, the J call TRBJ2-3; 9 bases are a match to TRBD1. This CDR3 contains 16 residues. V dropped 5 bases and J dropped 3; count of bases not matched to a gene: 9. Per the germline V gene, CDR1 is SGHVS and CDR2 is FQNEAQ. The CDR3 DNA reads TGTGCCAGCAGCCCGGAGGACAGGGGTAGAACAGATACGCAGTATTTT. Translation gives CASSPEDRGRTDTQYF.

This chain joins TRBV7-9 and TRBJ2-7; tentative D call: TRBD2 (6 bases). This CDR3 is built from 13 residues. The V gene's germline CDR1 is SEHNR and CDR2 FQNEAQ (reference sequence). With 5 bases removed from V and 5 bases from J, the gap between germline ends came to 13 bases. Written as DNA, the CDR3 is TGTGCCAGCAGCGGTGGAGGGGTCCACGAGCAGTACTTC. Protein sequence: CASSGGGVHEQYF.

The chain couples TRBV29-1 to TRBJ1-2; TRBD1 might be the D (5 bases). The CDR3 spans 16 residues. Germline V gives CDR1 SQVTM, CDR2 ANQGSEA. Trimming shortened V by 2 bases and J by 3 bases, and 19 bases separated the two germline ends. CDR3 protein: CSVESVRRGGDYGYTF. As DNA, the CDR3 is TGCAGCGTTGAATCCGTCCGTAGAGGAGGGGACTATGGCTACACCTTC.

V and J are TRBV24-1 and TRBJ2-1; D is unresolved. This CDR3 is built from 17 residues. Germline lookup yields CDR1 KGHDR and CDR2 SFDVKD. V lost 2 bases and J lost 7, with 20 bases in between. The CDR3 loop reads CATSDWNDRVGLNEQFF. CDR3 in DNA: TGTGCCACCAGTGATTGGAATGACCGGGTTGGTTTGAATGAGCAGTTCTTC.

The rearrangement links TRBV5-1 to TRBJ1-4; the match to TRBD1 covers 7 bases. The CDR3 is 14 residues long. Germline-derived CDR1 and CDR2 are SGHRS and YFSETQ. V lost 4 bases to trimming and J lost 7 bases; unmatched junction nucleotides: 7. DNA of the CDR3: TGCGCCAGCAGCCAGGGGCAGGGGGGTGAAAAACTGTTTTTT. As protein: CASSQGQGGEKLFF. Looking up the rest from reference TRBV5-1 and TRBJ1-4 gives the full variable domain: KAGVTQTPRYLIKTRGQQVTLSCSPISGHRSVSWYQQTPGQGLQFLFEYFSETQRNKGNFPGRFSGRQFSNSRSEMNVSTLELGDSALYLCASSQGQGGEKLFFGSGTQLSVL.

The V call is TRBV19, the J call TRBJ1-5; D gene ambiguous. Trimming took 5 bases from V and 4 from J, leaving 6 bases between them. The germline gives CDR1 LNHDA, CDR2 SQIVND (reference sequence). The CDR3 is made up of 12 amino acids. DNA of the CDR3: TGTGCCAGTAGTGTCCCTAATCAGCCCCAGCATTTT. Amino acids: CASSVPNQPQHF.

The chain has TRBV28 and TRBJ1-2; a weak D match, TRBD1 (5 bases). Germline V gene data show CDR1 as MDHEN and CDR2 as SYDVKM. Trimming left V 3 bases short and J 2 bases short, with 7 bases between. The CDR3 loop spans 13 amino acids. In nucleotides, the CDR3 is TGTGCCAGCAGTTTTTCAGGGAACTATGGCTACACCTTC. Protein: CASSFSGNYGYTF.

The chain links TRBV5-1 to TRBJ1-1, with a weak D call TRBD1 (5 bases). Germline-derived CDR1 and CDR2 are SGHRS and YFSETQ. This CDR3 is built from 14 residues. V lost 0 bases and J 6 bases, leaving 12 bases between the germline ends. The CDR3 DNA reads TGCGCCAGCAGCTTGGGCAGGGATCTCGCTGAAGCTTTCTTT. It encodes CASSLGRDLAEAFF.

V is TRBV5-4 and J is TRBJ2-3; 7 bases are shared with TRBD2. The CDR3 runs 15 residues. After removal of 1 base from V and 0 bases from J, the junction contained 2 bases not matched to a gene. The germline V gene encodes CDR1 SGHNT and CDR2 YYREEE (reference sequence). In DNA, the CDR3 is TGTGCCAGCAGCTTGACTAGCGAGAGCACAGATACGCAGTATTTT. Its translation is CASSLTSESTDTQYF.

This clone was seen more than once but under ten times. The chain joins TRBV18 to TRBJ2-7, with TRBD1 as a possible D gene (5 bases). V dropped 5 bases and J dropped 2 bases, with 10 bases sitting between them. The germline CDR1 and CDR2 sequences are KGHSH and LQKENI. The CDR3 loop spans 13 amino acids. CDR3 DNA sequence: TGTGCCAGCTCATCCCAGGGTACCTACGAGCAGTACTTC. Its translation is CASSSQGTYEQYF. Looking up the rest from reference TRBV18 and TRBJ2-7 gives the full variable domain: NAGVMQNPRHLVRRRGQEARLRCSPMKGHSHVYWYRQLPEEGLKFMVYLQKENIIDESGMPKERFSAEFPKEGPSILRIQQVVRGDSAAYFCASSSQGTYEQYFGPGTRLTVT.

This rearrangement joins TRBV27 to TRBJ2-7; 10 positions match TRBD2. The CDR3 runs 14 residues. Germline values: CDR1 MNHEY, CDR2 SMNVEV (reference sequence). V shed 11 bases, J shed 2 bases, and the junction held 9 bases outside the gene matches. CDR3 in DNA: TGTGCCCGCAAGAGGACTAGCGGAACCTACGAGCAGTACTTC. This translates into CARKRTSGTYEQYF.

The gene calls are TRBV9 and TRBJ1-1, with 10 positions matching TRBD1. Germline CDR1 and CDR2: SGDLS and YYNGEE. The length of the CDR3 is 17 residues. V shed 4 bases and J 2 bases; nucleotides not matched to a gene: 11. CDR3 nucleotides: TGTGCCAGCAGCCCATCTCCGGGACAGGGGTATAACACTGAAGCTTTCTTT. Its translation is CASSPSPGQGYNTEAFF.

The CDR3 bases are TGCGCCAGCAGCTTGGAGCCGAATCAGCCCCAGCATTTT. The encoded protein is CASSLEPNQPQHF. V gene TRBV5-1 combines with J gene TRBJ1-5; D gene uncertain. Per the germline V gene, CDR1 is SGHRS and CDR2 is YFSETQ. This CDR3 contains 13 residues. With 0 bases removed from V and 4 bases from J, the gap between germline ends came to 5 bases.

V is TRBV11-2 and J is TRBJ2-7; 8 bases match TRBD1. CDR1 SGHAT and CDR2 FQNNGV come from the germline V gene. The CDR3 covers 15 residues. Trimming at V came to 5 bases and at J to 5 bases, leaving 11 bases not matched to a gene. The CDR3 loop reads CASSTSGQARHEQYF. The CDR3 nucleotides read TGTGCCAGCAGCACTTCGGGACAGGCTAGGCACGAGCAGTACTTC.

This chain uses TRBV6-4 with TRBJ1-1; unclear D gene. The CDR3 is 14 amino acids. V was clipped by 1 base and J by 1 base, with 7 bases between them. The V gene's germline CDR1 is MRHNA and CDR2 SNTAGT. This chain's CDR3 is CASSDLSGNTEAFF. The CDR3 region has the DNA TGTGCCAGCAGTGACTTATCAGGGAACACTGAAGCTTTCTTT.

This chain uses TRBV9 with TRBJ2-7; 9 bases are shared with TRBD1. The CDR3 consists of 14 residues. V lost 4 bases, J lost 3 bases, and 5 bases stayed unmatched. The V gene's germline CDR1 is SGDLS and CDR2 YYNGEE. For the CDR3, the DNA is TGTGCCAGCAGCACCTCGGACAGGGGCTACGAGCAGTACTTC. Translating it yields CASSTSDRGYEQYF.

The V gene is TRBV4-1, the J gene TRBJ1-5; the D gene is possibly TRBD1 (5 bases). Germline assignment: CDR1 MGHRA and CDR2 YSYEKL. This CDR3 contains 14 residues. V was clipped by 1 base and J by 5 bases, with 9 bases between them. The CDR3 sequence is CASSQGQWDQPQHF. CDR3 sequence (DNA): TGCGCCAGCAGCCAAGGACAGTGGGATCAGCCCCAGCATTTT.

CDR3 nucleotide sequence: TGTGCCAGCACTGCCCGGCAGGGCGGCGGCTACACCTTC. It translates to CASTARQGGGYTF. The chain is built from TRBV21-1 and TRBJ1-2; TRBD1 is taken as the D call from the table, unchecked against the DNA. TRBV21-1 is reported as a pseudogene. The CDR3 contains 13 residues.

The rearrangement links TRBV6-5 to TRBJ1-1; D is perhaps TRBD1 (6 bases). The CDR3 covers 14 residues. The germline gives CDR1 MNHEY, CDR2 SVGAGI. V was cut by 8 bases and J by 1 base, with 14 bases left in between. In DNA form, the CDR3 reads TGTGCCAGCGACAAACTGACAGGGAACACTGAAGCTTTCTTT. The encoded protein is CASDKLTGNTEAFF.

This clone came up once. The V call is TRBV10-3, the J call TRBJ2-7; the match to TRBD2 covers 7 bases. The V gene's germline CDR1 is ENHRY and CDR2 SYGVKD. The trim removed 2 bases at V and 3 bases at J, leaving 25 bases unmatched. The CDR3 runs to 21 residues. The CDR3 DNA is TGTGCCATCAGTGAGCCACCTACTAGCGCGGCCTGGGCCTCAGACTACTACGAGCAGTACTTC. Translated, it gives CAISEPPTSAAWASDYYEQYF.

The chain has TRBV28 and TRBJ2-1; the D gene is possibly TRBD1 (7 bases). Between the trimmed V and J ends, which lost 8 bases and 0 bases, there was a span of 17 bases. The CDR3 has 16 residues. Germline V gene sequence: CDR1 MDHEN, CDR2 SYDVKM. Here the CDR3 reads CASLGGGPRSYNEQFF. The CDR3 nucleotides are TGTGCCAGCCTTGGAGGGGGCCCCCGCTCCTACAATGAGCAGTTCTTC.

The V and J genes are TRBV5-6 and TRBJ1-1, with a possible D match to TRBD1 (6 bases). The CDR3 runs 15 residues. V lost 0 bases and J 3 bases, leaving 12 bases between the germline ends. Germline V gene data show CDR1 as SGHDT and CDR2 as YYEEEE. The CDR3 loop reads CASSLGGGWYTEAFF. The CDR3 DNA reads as TGTGCCAGCAGCTTGGGTGGGGGCTGGTACACTGAAGCTTTCTTT.

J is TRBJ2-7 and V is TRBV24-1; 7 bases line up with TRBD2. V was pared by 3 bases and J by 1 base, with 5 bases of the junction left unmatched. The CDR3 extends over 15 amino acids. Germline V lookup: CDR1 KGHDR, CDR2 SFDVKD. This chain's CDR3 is CATSDPLGGSYEQYF. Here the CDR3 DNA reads TGTGCCACCAGTGATCCTCTGGGGGGGTCCTACGAGCAGTACTTC.

The chain's CDR3 is CASGTGENEKLFF. The CDR3 bases are TGCGCCAGTGGGACAGGGGAAAATGAAAAACTGTTTTTT. The chain combines TRBV5-1 with TRBJ1-4; TRBD1 matches at 10 bases. The CDR3 consists of 13 residues. CDR1 and CDR2 (germline): SGHRS, YFSETQ. J was trimmed by 5 bases and V by 8 bases; bases with no gene match: 3.

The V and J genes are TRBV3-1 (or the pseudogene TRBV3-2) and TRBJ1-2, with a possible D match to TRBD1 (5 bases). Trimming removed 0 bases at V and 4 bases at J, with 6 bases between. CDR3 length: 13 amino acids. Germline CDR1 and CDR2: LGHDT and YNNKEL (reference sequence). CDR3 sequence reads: CASSQDRAYGYTF. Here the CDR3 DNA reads TGTGCCAGCAGCCAAGACAGGGCCTATGGCTACACCTTC.

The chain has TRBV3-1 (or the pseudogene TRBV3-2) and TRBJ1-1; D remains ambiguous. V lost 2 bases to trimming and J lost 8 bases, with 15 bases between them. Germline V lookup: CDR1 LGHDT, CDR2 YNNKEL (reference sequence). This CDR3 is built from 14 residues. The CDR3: CASSQLDRAGEAFF. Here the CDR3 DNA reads TGTGCCAGCAGCCAACTAGACCGGGCGGGGGAAGCTTTCTTT.

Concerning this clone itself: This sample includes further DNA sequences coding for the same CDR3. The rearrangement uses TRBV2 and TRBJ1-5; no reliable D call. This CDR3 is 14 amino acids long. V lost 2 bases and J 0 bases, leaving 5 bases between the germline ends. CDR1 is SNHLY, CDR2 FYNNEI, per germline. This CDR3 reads CASSEQNSNQPQHF. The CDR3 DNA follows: TGTGCCAGCAGTGAACAGAATAGCAATCAGCCCCAGCATTTT.

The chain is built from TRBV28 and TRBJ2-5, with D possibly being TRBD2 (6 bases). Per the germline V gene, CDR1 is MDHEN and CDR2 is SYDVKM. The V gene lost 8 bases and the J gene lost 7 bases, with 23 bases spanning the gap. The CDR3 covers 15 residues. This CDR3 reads CASHRGGDRSGTQYF. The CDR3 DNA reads TGTGCCAGCCATCGGGGCGGGGACCGAAGTGGGACCCAGTACTTC.